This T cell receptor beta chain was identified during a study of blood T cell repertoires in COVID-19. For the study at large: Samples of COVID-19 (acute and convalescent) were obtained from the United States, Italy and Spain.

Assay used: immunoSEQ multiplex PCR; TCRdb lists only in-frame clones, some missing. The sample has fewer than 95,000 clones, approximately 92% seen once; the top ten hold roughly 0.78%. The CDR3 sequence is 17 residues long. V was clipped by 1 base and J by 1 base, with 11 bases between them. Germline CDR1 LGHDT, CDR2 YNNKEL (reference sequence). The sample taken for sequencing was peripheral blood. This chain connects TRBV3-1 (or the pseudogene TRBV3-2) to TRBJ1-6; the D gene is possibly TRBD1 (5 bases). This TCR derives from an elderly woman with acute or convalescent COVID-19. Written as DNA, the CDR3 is TGTGCCAGCAGCCAAGTTCCGGGGGGGTCCTATAATTCACCCCTCCACTTT. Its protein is CASSQVPGGSYNSPLHF.